Listed below are T cell receptor beta chains from one sample, sequenced in a study of T cells in Graves' hyperthyroidism and ophthalmopathy. One entry per CDR3 protein results from TCRdb running MiXCR on the multiplex PCR reads. The sample records about 570,000 distinct CDR3 sequences, more than 45% being singletons. The specimen was peripheral blood or thyroid tissue (not recorded which). The receptor source for this set is an adult woman with Graves' disease, either hyperthyroidism or ophthalmopathy (not recorded which). Both conserved end residues are part of each CDR3.

j_call v_call cdr3_aa
TRBJ2-7 TRBV9 CASSQEGRNEQYF
TRBJ1-1 TRBV20-1 CSATEAFF
TRBJ1-1 TRBV12-3/TRBV12-4 CASSHRTMNTEAFF
TRBJ1-2 TRBV3-1 CASSQGAGSYGYTF
TRBJ2-3 TRBV20-1 CSARFGGDTQYF
TRBJ1-2 TRBV7-9 CASSSSGAGDGYTF
TRBJ1-2 TRBV5-4 CASSWGNTNYGYTF
TRBJ1-1 TRBV9 CASSVVSNTEAFF
TRBJ1-1 TRBV5-1 CASSLDPGQLDTEAFF
TRBJ1-3 TRBV10-3 CAISESISRGNTIYF
TRBJ2-7 TRBV28 CASSKSGSPYEQYF
TRBJ2-3 TRBV7-9 CASSIIEGSLQTQYF
TRBJ2-2 TRBV5-1 CASSDGTSGELFF
TRBJ1-5 TRBV20-1 CSARRQMNQPQHF
TRBJ1-2 TRBV29-1 CSVEFVRWAGNSFFYGYTF
TRBJ1-1 TRBV20-1 CSALPGQAEAFF
TRBJ1-5 TRBV15 CATSKRIWGNQPQHF
TRBJ1-6 TRBV12-3/TRBV12-4 CASSFIASGNSPLHF
TRBJ1-2 TRBV7-9 CASSPRLSSGSRGYTF
TRBJ1-2 TRBV6-5 CASSSKGWDGYTF
TRBJ1-4 TRBV20-1 CSARATNEKLFF
TRBJ2-5 TRBV7-9 CASSLRGDQYF
TRBJ2-7 TRBV20-1 CSAPWLAGGEQYF
TRBJ2-7 TRBV6-1 CASSDPPRSYEQYF
TRBJ1-5 TRBV7-9 CASKRPTGAPMEPQHF
TRBJ1-1 TRBV27 CASRFGPFDTEAFF
TRBJ1-2 TRBV19 CTSTVQGIGYGYTF
TRBJ1-2 TRBV15 CATSPGEGYGYTF
TRBJ1-5 TRBV2 CASLEGGHQPQHF
TRBJ1-3 TRBV5-6 CASTPSASSGNTIYF
TRBJ1-5 TRBV20-1 CSARFGPSNQPQHF
TRBJ1-1 TRBV10-3 CAATAGVETEAFF
TRBJ2-7 TRBV10-1 CASNRQGNYEQYF
TRBJ1-5 TRBV5-1 CASSLGAGEGNQPQHF
TRBJ2-7 TRBV5-1 CASSLEGARGSEQYF
TRBJ2-7 TRBV29-1 CSVEVGSTYEQYF
TRBJ1-1 TRBV7-3 CASRPGTGWDTEAFF
TRBJ2-5 TRBV10-3 CAISSAQGMMETQYF
TRBJ2-5 TRBV7-3 CASSWARTGMETQYF
TRBJ2-7 TRBV10-3 CACAGATYEQYF
TRBJ2-5 TRBV29-1 CSRASGSRETQYF
TRBJ1-2 TRBV10-3 CAISGGRDRPNYGYTF